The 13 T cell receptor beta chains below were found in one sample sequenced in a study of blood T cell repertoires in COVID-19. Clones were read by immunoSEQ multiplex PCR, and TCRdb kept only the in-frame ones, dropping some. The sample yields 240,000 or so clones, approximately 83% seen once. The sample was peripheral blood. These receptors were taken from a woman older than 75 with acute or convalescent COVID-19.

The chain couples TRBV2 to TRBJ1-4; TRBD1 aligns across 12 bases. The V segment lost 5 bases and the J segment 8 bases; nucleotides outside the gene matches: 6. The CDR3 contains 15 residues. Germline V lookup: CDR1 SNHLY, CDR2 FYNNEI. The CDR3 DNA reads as TGTGCCAGCAGTCCCCGGGACAGGGGGCAGGAAAAACTGTTTTTT. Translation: CASSPRDRGQEKLFF. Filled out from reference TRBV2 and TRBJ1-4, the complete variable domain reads EPEVTQTPSHQVTQMGQEVILRCVPISNHLYFYWYRQILGQKVEFLVSFYNNEISEKSEIFDDQFSVERPDGSNFTLKIRSTKLEDSAMYFCASSPRDRGQEKLFFGSGTQLSVL.

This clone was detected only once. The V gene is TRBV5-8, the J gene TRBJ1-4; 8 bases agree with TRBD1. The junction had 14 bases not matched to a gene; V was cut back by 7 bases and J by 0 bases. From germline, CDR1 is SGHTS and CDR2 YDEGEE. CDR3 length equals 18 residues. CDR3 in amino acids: CASGSYSQGATTNEKLFF. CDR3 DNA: TGTGCCAGCGGCAGCTACAGTCAGGGGGCGACAACTAATGAAAAACTGTTTTTT.

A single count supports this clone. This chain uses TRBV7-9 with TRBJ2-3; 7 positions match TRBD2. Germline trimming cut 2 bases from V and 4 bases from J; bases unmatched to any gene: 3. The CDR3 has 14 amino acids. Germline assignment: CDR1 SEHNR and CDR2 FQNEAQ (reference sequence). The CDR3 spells CASSLWGGADTQYF. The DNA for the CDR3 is TGTGCCAGCAGCTTATGGGGGGGAGCAGATACGCAGTATTTT.

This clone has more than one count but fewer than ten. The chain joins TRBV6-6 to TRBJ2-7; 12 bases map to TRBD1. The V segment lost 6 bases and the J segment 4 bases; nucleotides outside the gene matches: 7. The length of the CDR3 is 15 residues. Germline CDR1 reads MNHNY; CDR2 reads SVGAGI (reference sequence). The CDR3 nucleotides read TGTGCCAGCAGCTCCGGGACAGGGGGCTGGTACGAGCAGTACTTC. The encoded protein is CASSSGTGGWYEQYF.

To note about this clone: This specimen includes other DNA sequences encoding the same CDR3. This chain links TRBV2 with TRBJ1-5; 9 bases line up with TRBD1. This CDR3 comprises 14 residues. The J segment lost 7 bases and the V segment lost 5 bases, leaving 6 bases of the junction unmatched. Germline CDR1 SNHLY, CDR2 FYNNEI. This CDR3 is CASSLQGARQPQHF. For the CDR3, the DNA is TGTGCCAGCAGTCTACAGGGGGCTCGGCAGCCCCAGCATTTT.

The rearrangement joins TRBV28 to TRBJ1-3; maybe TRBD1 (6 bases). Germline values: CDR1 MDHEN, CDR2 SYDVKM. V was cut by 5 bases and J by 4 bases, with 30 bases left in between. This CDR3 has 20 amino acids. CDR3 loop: CASSTLLGHPLLALGNTIYF. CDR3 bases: TGTGCCAGCAGTACCCTCCTGGGACATCCTCTGTTAGCCCTGGGAAACACCATATATTTT. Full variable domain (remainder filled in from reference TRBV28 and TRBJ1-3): DVKVTQSSRYLVKRTGEKVFLECVQDMDHENMFWYRQDPGLGLRLIYFSYDVKMKEKGDIPEGYSVSREKKERFSLILESASTNQTSMYLCASSTLLGHPLLALGNTIYFGEGSWLTVV.

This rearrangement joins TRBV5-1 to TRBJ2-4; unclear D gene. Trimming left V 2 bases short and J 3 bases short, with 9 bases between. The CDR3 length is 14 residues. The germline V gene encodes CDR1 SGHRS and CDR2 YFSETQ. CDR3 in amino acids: CASSLTPGKNIQYF. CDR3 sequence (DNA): TGCGCCAGCAGCTTAACACCAGGCAAAAACATTCAGTACTTC.

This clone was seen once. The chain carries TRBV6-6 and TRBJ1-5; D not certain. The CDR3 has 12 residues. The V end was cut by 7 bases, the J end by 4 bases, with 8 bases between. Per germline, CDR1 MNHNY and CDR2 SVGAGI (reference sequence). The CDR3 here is CASTPSNQPQHF. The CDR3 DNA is TGTGCCAGCACACCTAGTAATCAGCCCCAGCATTTT.

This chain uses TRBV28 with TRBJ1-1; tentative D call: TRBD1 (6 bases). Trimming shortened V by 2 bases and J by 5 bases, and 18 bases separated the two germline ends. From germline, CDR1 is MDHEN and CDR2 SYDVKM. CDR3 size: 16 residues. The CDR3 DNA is TGTGCCAGCAGTTTAGGGTACAGGGTAGGAAGGACTGAAGCTTTCTTT. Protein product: CASSLGYRVGRTEAFF.

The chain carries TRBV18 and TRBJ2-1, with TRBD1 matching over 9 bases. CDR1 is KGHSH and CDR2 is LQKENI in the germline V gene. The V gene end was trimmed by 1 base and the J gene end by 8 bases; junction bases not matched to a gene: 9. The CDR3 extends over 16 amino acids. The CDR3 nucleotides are TGTGCCAGCTCACCACGTAAGGGGACAGGGAGGGATGAGCAGTTCTTC. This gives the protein CASSPRKGTGRDEQFF.

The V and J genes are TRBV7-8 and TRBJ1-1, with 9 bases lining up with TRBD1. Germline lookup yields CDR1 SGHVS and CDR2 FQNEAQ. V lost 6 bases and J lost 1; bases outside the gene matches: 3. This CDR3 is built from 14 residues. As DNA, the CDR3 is TGTGCCAGCAGATGGGGACAGGGGAACACTGAAGCTTTCTTT. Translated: CASRWGQGNTEAFF.

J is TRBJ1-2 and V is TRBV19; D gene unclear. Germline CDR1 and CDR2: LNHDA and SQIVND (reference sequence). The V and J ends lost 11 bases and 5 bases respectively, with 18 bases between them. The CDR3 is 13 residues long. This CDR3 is CAPRGPLGYGYTF. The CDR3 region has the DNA TGTGCCCCCCGGGGTCCCCTGGGGTATGGCTACACCTTC.

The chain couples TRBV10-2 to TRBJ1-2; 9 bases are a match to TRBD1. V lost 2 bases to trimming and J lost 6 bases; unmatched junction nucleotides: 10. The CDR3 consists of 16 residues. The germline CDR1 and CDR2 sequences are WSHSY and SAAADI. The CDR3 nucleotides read TGCGCCAGCAGTGAGGCTACCCTGACAGGGGGTCATGGCTACACCTTC. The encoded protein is CASSEATLTGGHGYTF.